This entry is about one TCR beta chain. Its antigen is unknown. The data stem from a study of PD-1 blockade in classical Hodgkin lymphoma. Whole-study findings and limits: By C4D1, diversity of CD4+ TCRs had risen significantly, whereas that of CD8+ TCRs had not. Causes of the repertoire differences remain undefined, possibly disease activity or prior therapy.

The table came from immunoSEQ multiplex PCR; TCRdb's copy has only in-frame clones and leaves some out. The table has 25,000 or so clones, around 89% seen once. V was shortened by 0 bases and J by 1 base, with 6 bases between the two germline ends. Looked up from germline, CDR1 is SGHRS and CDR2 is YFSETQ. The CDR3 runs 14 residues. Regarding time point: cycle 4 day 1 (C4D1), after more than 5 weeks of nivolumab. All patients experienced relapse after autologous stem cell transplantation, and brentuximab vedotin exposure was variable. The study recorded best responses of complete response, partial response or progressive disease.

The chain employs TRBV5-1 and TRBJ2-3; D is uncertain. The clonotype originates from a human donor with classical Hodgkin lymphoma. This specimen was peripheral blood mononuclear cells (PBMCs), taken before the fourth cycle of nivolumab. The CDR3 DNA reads TGCGCCAGCAGCTTGGCCTTGGGCACAGATACGCAGTATTTT. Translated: CASSLALGTDTQYF.